The next 30 T cell receptor beta chains were all read from a single sample in a study of control samples from healthy donors and cancer patients (dated by TCRdb to about 2020). The library came from the immunoSEQ multiplex PCR assay. TCRdb took this table from immuneACCESS and kept in-frame rearrangements with V and J called. Such tables lack part of the clones; where checked against another copy, unresolved V genes explain under half of the gap, and the rest is unexplained. Across this sample there are some 130,000 clones, with approximately 90% seen only once. The leading ten clones occupy roughly 1.9% of the sample. The specimen was blood. The source is a woman aged 45-65 years in good health.

This clone was detected a few times. The chain has TRBV27 and TRBJ1-1, with 7 bases fitting TRBD1. CDR1 is MNHEY, CDR2 SMNVEV, per germline (reference sequence). The V and J ends lost 2 bases and 4 bases, in that order; junction bases with no gene match: 7. This CDR3 region has 15 residues. In DNA, the CDR3 is TGTGCCAGCAGTTTAAGGGCAGGGGGAGGCACTGAAGCTTTCTTT. Translated, it gives CASSLRAGGGTEAFF.

V usage is TRBV11-3 and J usage is TRBJ2-2, with no clear D. Germline values: CDR1 SGHNT, CDR2 YENEEA. The CDR3 sequence is 12 residues long. Trimming removed 4 bases from V and 3 bases from J, with 3 bases in between. The CDR3 region has the DNA TGTGCCAGCAGCTCCTACACCGGGGAGCTGTTTTTT. It yields the protein CASSSYTGELFF. The full variable domain, completed using reference TRBV11-3 and TRBJ2-2, is EAGVVQSPRYKIIEKKQPVAFWCNPISGHNTLYWYLQNLGQGPELLIRYENEEAVDDSQLPKDRFSAERLKGVDSTLKIQPAELGDSAVYLCASSSYTGELFFGEGSRLTVL.

The chain uses TRBV2 and TRBJ1-1, with D possibly TRBD1 on 5 matching bases. This CDR3 spans 16 amino acids. Germline V lookup: CDR1 SNHLY, CDR2 FYNNEI. The ends were cut back, 5 bases at V and 0 bases at J, with 16 bases in the middle. The CDR3 sequence: CASSMSSGKMNTEAFF. CDR3 coding DNA: TGTGCCAGCAGTATGAGCTCAGGGAAAATGAACACTGAAGCTTTCTTT.

This rearrangement joins TRBV11-2 to TRBJ2-7, with 12 bases fitting TRBD2. The CDR3 sequence is 17 residues long. The germline CDR1 and CDR2 sequences are SGHAT and FQNNGV. Germline trimming cut 5 bases from V and 1 base from J; bases unmatched to any gene: 9. The CDR3 protein is CASSRWETSGRSYEQYF. CDR3 DNA: TGTGCCAGCAGCCGATGGGAGACTAGCGGGAGATCCTACGAGCAGTACTTC.

The rearrangement uses TRBV5-1 and TRBJ2-3, with D unclear. The CDR3 spans 11 residues. Germline-derived CDR1 and CDR2 are SGHRS and YFSETQ. V was shortened by 7 bases and J by 2 bases, with 5 bases between the two germline ends. The CDR3 sequence is CASRSTDTQYF. The CDR3 coding sequence is TGCGCCAGCCGCTCCACAGATACGCAGTATTTT.

J is TRBJ1-6 and V is TRBV3-1 (or the pseudogene TRBV3-2); TRBD1 agrees at 7 bases. Germline V gene data show CDR1 as LGHDT and CDR2 as YNNKEL (reference sequence). Unmatched junction bases numbered 7, after V lost 8 bases and J lost 3 bases. The CDR3 runs 15 residues. The CDR3 here is CASATGVLYNSPLHF. DNA of the CDR3: TGTGCCAGCGCAACAGGGGTCCTCTATAATTCACCCCTCCACTTT.

This clone showed up just a few times. The V and J genes are TRBV19 and TRBJ1-5; maybe TRBD1 (5 bases). CDR3 size: 15 residues. Germline CDR1 reads LNHDA; CDR2 reads SQIVND (reference sequence). V was trimmed by 3 bases and J by 6 bases, leaving 15 bases between them. The chain's CDR3 is CASSILGEGSQPQHF. CDR3 DNA: TGTGCCAGTAGTATTCTGGGGGAGGGGAGTCAGCCCCAGCATTTT.

The V call is TRBV3-1 (or the pseudogene TRBV3-2), the J call TRBJ2-5, with D tentatively TRBD1 (6 bases). Between the trimmed V and J ends, which lost 0 bases and 1 base, there was a span of 21 bases. The CDR3 runs 19 residues. The germline CDR1 and CDR2 sequences are LGHDT and YNNKEL (reference sequence). CDR3 loop: CASSQDLFGQGWFQETQYF. DNA for the CDR3: TGTGCCAGCAGCCAAGATCTATTCGGGCAGGGGTGGTTCCAAGAGACCCAGTACTTC.

V and J are TRBV4-2 and TRBJ1-6; D may be TRBD1 (5 bases). The CDR3 totals 16 residues. Germline CDR1 is LGHNA and CDR2 is YNFKEQ. V was cut by 4 bases and J by 9 bases, with 19 bases left in between. The CDR3 nucleotides are TGTGCCAGCAGCCGGCGGACCAGGGCGGGTGGTTCACCCCTCCACTTT. This gives the protein CASSRRTRAGGSPLHF.

This chain joins TRBV2 and TRBJ2-5, with D possibly TRBD2 on 6 matching bases. Germline V gene data show CDR1 as SNHLY and CDR2 as FYNNEI. There are 13 residues in the CDR3. Trimming removed 6 bases at V and 2 bases at J, with 10 bases between. As DNA, the CDR3 is TGTGCCAGCAGACCCGGGGGACAAGAGACCCAGTACTTC. Its protein product is CASRPGGQETQYF.

As concerns this clone: Within the sample, other DNA sequences also encode this same CDR3. The rearrangement links TRBV6-5 to TRBJ2-3; maybe TRBD1 (6 bases). CDR1 and CDR2 (germline): MNHEY, SVGAGI. The CDR3 totals 13 residues. CDR3 amino acids: CASRQGSTDTQYF. The DNA of the CDR3 is TGTGCTAGCCGCCAGGGGTCGACAGATACGCAGTATTTT.

This rearrangement joins TRBV5-1 to TRBJ1-1, with 7 bases aligning to TRBD1. The germline V gene has CDR1 SGHRS and CDR2 YFSETQ. The CDR3 has 16 amino acids. J lost 0 bases, V lost 5 bases, and 10 bases had no gene match. Here the CDR3 DNA reads TGCGCCAGCAGTCTAGACAGGGCCGTTCTGAACACTGAAGCTTTCTTT. Amino acids: CASSLDRAVLNTEAFF.

This clone was seen just once. The rearrangement uses TRBV29-1 and TRBJ2-2, with D possibly matching TRBD1 (5 bases). The CDR3 contains 15 residues. Trimming left V 0 bases short and J 5 bases short, with 13 bases between. CDR1 and CDR2 (germline): SQVTM, ANQGSEA. CDR3 sequence reads: CSVEDPRAVTGELFF. In DNA form, the CDR3 reads TGCAGCGTTGAAGACCCCAGGGCGGTGACCGGGGAGCTGTTTTTT.

As for this clone: This same CDR3 is encoded by further DNA sequences in the sample. The chain employs TRBV18 and TRBJ1-5; 7 bases agree with TRBD1. CDR1 is KGHSH, CDR2 LQKENI, per germline. With 5 bases clipped from V and 1 base from J, the junction kept 5 bases outside the gene matches. The CDR3 has 15 residues. The CDR3 DNA reads TGTGCCAGCTCAATCTCACAGGGGAGCAATCAGCCCCAGCATTTT. This sequence encodes CASSISQGSNQPQHF. The whole variable domain, filled in from reference TRBV18 and TRBJ1-5, reads NAGVMQNPRHLVRRRGQEARLRCSPMKGHSHVYWYRQLPEEGLKFMVYLQKENIIDESGMPKERFSAEFPKEGPSILRIQQVVRGDSAAYFCASSISQGSNQPQHFGDGTRLSIL.

The V gene is TRBV6-5, the J gene TRBJ2-7, with TRBD1 identical over 10 bases. The ends lost 8 bases at V and 3 bases at J; junction bases unmatched: 4. The CDR3 has 13 residues. CDR1 MNHEY and CDR2 SVGAGI come from the germline V gene. The CDR3 spells CASRRDRGYEQYF. The CDR3 region has the DNA TGTGCCAGCCGTCGGGACAGGGGCTACGAGCAGTACTTC.

This clone was seen once. The chain couples TRBV5-4 to TRBJ1-2; the D is unclear. The CDR3 totals 12 residues. The V gene's germline CDR1 is SGHNT and CDR2 YYREEE (reference sequence). Trimming took 6 bases from V and 6 from J, leaving 12 bases between them. In DNA form, the CDR3 reads TGTGCCAGCACGATGGGAAGAAATGGCTACACCTTC. This sequence encodes CASTMGRNGYTF.

V is TRBV18 and J is TRBJ2-5; the D gene is possibly TRBD2 (5 bases). V was shortened by 2 bases and J by 2 bases, with 9 bases between the two germline ends. The CDR3 length is 14 residues. Germline V gene sequence: CDR1 KGHSH, CDR2 LQKENI. This CDR3 reads CASSPGLKQETQYF. CDR3 DNA: TGTGCCAGCTCACCAGGACTGAAACAAGAGACCCAGTACTTC.

This clone was found a few times. The V and J genes are TRBV6-6 and TRBJ1-1; no firm D call. CDR1 is MNHNY and CDR2 is SVGAGI in the germline V gene (reference sequence). The length of the CDR3 is 14 residues. Between the trimmed V and J ends, which lost 2 bases and 5 bases, there was a span of 12 bases. CDR3 protein: CASSYTEVGTEAFF. The CDR3 nucleotides read TGTGCCAGCAGTTACACTGAGGTTGGTACTGAAGCTTTCTTT.

The rearrangement uses TRBV5-6 and TRBJ2-4; no firm D call. The CDR3 sequence is 11 residues long. Trimming shortened V by 7 bases and J by 4 bases, and 6 bases separated the two germline ends. Germline CDR1 and CDR2: SGHDT and YYEEEE. The CDR3 nucleotides are TGTGCCAGCGGATTAAAAAACATTCAGTACTTC. Protein product: CASGLKNIQYF.

The chain joins TRBV7-9 to TRBJ2-2; D is uncertain. CDR1 is SEHNR, CDR2 FQNEAQ, per germline (reference sequence). The CDR3 is 13 residues long. Trimming pared 5 bases from V and 1 base from J, leaving 5 bases between. The CDR3 reads CASSPKNTGELFF. As DNA, the CDR3 is TGTGCCAGCAGCCCGAAGAACACCGGGGAGCTGTTTTTT.

The J gene is TRBJ1-2, the V gene TRBV28; 9 bases align to TRBD1. The CDR3 loop spans 15 amino acids. Trimming cost V 2 bases and J 8 bases; bases outside gene matches: 9. Germline-derived CDR1 and CDR2 are MDHEN and SYDVKM. The CDR3 DNA reads TGTGCCAGCAGTTTAAATCCGGGACAGGGTGGCGGCTACACCTTC. It encodes CASSLNPGQGGGYTF.

The chain recombines TRBV29-1 with TRBJ2-3; no firm D call. The V gene lost 5 bases and the J gene lost 7 bases, with 10 bases spanning the gap. The CDR3 has 11 amino acids. Per germline, CDR1 SQVTM and CDR2 ANQGSEA. As DNA, the CDR3 is TGCAGCGTTAGGCTGTCCTATACGCAGTATTTT. Its protein is CSVRLSYTQYF.

J is TRBJ2-2 and V is TRBV2; D may match TRBD1 or TRBD2 (6 bases each). The V and J ends lost 4 bases and 1 base respectively, with 16 bases between them. Germline V CDR1 and CDR2: SNHLY, FYNNEI. The CDR3 sequence is 17 residues long. The CDR3 here is CASSARGATRNTGELFF. CDR3 DNA: TGTGCCAGCAGTGCGAGGGGGGCTACCCGGAACACCGGGGAGCTGTTTTTT. The entire variable domain, with the rest obtained from reference TRBV2 and TRBJ2-2, is as follows: EPEVTQTPSHQVTQMGQEVILRCVPISNHLYFYWYRQILGQKVEFLVSFYNNEISEKSEIFDDQFSVERPDGSNFTLKIRSTKLEDSAMYFCASSARGATRNTGELFFGEGSRLTVL.

The chain recombines TRBV21-1 with TRBJ2-7; the table's D call of TRBD2 was not tested on the DNA. TRBV21-1 is described as a pseudogene. This CDR3 contains 12 residues. The chain's CDR3 is CASTRLSYEQYF. In nucleotides, the CDR3 is TGTGCCAGCACTAGGTTGTCGTACGAGCAGTACTTC.

This chain joins TRBV6-5 and TRBJ1-5; the D gene is possibly TRBD1 (5 bases). This CDR3 spans 14 amino acids. V lost 6 bases and J 4 bases, leaving 13 bases between the germline ends. Germline assignment: CDR1 MNHEY and CDR2 SVGAGI. CDR3: CASSPRGVNQPQHF. CDR3 sequence (DNA): TGTGCCAGCAGCCCCCGGGGGGTTAATCAGCCCCAGCATTTT.

The chain employs TRBV5-6 and TRBJ2-7; D is possibly TRBD2 (5 bases). The ends were cut back, 6 bases at V and 4 bases at J, with 20 bases in the middle. This CDR3 comprises 15 residues. CDR1 and CDR2 from the germline V gene are SGHDT and YYEEEE. The CDR3 sequence: CASTLFRLQPYEQYF. CDR3 in DNA: TGTGCCAGCACTTTGTTTAGACTACAGCCTTACGAGCAGTACTTC.

The chain links TRBV10-3 to TRBJ1-6; D is unclear. V shed 6 bases and J shed 9 bases, with 18 bases lying between them. The CDR3 covers 15 residues. From germline, CDR1 is ENHRY and CDR2 SYGVKD. The CDR3 is CAIRGGMGYRSPLHF. Written as DNA, the CDR3 is TGTGCCATCAGGGGAGGGATGGGTTATCGTTCACCCCTCCACTTT.

This clone was seen more than once but under ten times. The chain recombines TRBV3-1 (or the pseudogene TRBV3-2) with TRBJ2-6; D unresolved. Germline-derived CDR1 and CDR2 are LGHDT and YNNKEL (reference sequence). V was trimmed by 2 bases and J by 2 bases, leaving 7 bases between them. CDR3 size: 15 residues. The DNA for the CDR3 is TGTGCCAGCAGCCAAACCTGGACTGGGGCCAACGTCCTGACTTTC. Translated, it gives CASSQTWTGANVLTF.

The chain couples TRBV5-5 to TRBJ1-5; 7 bases map to TRBD1. The CDR3 is 15 amino acids. Germline V CDR1 and CDR2: SGHKS, YYEKEE (reference sequence). Losses at the gene ends were 4 bases for V and 3 bases for J; bases not matched to a gene: 7. CDR3 sequence: CASSMLTGNNQPQHF. CDR3 sequence (DNA): TGTGCCAGCAGCATGTTGACAGGGAACAATCAGCCCCAGCATTTT.

Here the CDR3 reads CASSNPGQVSPLHF. The CDR3 nucleotides are TGTGCCAGCAGTAACCCGGGACAGGTTTCACCCCTCCACTTT. The chain links TRBV6-2 or TRBV6-3 to TRBJ1-6, with 8 bases lining up with TRBD1. Germline-derived CDR1 and CDR2 are MNHEY and SVGEGT. After removal of 5 bases from V and 9 bases from J, the junction contained 6 bases not matched to a gene. The CDR3 contains 14 residues.